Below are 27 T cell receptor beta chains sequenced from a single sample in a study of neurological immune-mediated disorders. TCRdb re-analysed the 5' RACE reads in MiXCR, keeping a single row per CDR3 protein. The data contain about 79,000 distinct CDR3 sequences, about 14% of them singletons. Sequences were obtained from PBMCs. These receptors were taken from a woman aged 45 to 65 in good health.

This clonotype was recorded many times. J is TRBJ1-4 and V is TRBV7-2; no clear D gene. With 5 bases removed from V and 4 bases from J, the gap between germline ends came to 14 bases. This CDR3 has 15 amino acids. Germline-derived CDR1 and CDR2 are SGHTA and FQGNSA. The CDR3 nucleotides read TGTGCCAGCAGCCCTCAACACCTGATTAATGAAAAACTGTTTTTT. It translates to CASSPQHLINEKLFF.

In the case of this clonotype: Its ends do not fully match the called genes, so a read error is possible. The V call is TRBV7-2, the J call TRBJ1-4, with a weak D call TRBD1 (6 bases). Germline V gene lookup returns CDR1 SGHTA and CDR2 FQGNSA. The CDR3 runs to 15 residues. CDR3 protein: CSSSLARGETEKLFF. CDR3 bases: TGTTCCAGCAGCCTAGCGAGGGGGGAGACAGAAAAACTGTTTTTT.

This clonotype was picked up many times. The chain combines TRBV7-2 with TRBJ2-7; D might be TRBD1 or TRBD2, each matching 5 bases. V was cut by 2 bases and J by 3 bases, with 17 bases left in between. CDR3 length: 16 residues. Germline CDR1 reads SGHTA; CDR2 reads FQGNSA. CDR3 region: CASSLRGMGRVYEQYF. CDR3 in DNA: TGTGCCAGCAGCTTACGGGGCATGGGTAGGGTCTACGAGCAGTACTTC.

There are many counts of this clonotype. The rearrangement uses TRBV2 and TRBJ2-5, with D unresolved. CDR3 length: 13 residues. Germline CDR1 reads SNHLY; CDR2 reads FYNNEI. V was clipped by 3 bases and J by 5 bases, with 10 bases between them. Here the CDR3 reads CASSDLGYETQYF. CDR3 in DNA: TGTGCCAGCAGTGATTTGGGGTACGAGACCCAGTACTTC.

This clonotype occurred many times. Here the CDR3 DNA reads TGTGCCACCAGTGATTTAGATACAGATACGCAGTATTTT. Residues: CATSDLDTDTQYF. The chain carries TRBV24-1 and TRBJ2-3, with D unresolved. The CDR3 is 13 amino acids. The V end was cut by 1 base, the J end by 3 bases, with 4 bases between. From germline, CDR1 is KGHDR and CDR2 SFDVKD.

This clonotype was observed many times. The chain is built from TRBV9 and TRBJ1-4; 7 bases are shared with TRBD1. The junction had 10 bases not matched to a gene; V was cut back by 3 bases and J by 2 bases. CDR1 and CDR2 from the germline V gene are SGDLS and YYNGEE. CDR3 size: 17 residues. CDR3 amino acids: CASSGRQGVSTNEKLFF. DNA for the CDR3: TGTGCCAGCAGCGGCCGACAGGGAGTGAGTACTAATGAAAAACTGTTTTTT.

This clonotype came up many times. CDR3 sequence reads: CASSLRGDHEKLFF. The CDR3 nucleotides read TGCGCCAGCAGCTTGAGGGGTGATCATGAAAAACTGTTTTTT. The chain uses TRBV5-1 and TRBJ1-4; a weak D match, TRBD1 (5 bases). The CDR3 runs 14 residues. Trimming pared 1 base from V and 6 bases from J, leaving 10 bases between. Germline CDR1 and CDR2: SGHRS and YFSETQ.

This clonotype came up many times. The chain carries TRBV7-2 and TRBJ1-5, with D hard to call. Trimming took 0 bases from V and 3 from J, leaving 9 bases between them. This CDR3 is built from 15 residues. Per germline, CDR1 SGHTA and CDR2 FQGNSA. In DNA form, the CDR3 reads TGTGCCAGCAGCTTAGCGGGTCAACTCAATCAGCCCCAGCATTTT. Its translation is CASSLAGQLNQPQHF.

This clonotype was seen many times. CDR3 sequence reads: CSAIGLLSSNEQFF. The CDR3 DNA reads TGCAGTGCTATCGGACTTTTAAGTTCCAATGAGCAGTTCTTC. The V and J genes are TRBV20-1 and TRBJ2-1; TRBD2 is a possible D gene (5 bases). The CDR3 spans 14 residues. Trimming cost V 4 bases and J 6 bases, with 16 bases left between them. Germline V gene data show CDR1 as DFQATT and CDR2 as SNEGSKA (reference sequence).

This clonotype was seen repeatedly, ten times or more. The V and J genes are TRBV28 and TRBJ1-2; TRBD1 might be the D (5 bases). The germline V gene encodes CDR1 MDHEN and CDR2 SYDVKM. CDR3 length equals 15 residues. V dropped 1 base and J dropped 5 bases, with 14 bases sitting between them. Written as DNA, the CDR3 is TGTGCCAGCAGTTTATCTATCGAAGGGACTTATGGCTACACCTTC. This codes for CASSLSIEGTYGYTF.

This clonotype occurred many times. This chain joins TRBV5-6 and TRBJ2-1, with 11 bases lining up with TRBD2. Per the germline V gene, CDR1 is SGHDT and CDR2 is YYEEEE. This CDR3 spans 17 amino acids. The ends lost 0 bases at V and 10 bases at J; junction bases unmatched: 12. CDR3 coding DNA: TGTGCCAGCAGCTTGGATAGGGGGACTAGCGGAGAGTTAGAGCAGTTCTTC. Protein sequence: CASSLDRGTSGELEQFF.

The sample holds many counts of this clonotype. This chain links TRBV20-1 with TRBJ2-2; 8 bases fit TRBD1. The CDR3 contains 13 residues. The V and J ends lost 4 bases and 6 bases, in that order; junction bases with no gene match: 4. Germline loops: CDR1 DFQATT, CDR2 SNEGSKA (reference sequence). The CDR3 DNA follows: TGCAGTGCTAAGACAGGGGTTGCCGGGGAGCTGTTTTTT. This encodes CSAKTGVAGELFF.

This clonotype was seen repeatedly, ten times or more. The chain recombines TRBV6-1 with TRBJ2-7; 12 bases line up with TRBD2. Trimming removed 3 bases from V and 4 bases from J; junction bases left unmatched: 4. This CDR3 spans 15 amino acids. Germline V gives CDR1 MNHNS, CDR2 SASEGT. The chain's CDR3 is CASSDLAGGEYEQYF. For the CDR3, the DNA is TGTGCCAGCAGTGATCTAGCGGGAGGGGAGTACGAGCAGTACTTC.

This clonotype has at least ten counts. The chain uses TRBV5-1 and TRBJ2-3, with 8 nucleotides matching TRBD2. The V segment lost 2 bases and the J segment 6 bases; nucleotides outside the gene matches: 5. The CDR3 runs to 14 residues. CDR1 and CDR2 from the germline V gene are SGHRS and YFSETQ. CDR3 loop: CASSFDSGADTQYF. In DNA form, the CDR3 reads TGCGCCAGCAGCTTTGATAGCGGGGCCGATACGCAGTATTTT.

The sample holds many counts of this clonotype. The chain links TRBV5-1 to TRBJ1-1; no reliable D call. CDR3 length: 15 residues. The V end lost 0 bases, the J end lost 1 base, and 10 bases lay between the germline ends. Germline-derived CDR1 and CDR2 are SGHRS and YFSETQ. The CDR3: CASSLGSPANTEAFF. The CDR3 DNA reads TGCGCCAGCAGCTTGGGAAGTCCGGCGAACACTGAAGCTTTCTTT.

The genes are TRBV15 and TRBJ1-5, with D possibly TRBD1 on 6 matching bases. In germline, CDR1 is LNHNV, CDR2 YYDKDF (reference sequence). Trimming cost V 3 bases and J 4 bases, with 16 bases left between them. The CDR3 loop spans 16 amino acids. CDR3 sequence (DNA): TGTGCCACCAGCAGCCCGAGCGGGACAAGAAATCAGCCCCAGCATTTT. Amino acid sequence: CATSSPSGTRNQPQHF.

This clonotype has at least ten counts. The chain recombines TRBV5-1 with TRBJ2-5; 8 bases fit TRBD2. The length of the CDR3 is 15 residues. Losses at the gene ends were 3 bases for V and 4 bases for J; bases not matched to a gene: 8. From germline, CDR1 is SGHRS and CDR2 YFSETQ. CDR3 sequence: CASSSYRAGGETQYF. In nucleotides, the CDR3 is TGCGCCAGCAGCTCATACCGGGCGGGAGGAGAGACCCAGTACTTC.

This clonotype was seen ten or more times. In DNA form, the CDR3 reads TGTGCCAGCCACGCGACAGGGCCAAATTCACCCCTCCACTTT. Amino acids: CASHATGPNSPLHF. This sequence joins TRBV2 and TRBJ1-6; 7 nucleotides agree with TRBD1. This CDR3 contains 14 residues. CDR1 is SNHLY and CDR2 is FYNNEI in the germline V gene. J lost 7 bases, V lost 8 bases, and 8 bases had no gene match.

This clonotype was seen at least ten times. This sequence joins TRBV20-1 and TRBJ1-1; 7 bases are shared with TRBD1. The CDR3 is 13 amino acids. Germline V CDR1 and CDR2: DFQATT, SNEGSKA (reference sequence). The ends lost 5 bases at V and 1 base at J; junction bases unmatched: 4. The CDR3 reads CSAGRQGNTEAFF. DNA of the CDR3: TGCAGTGCTGGCAGACAGGGGAACACTGAAGCTTTCTTT.

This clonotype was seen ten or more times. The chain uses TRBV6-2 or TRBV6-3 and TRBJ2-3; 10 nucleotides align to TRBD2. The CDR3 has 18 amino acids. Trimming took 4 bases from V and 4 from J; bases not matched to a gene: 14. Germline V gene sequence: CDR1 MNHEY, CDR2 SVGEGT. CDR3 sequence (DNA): TGTGCCAGCAGTTCTAGCGGGAGAGGAATTCGTGGGGCAGATACGCAGTATTTT. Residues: CASSSSGRGIRGADTQYF.

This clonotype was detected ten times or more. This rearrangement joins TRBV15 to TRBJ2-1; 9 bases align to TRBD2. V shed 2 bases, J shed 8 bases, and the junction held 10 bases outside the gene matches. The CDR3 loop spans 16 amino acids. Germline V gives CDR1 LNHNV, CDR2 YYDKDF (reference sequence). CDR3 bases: TGTGCCACCAGCAGAACTTTTAGCGGGAGTCGGGATGAGCAGTTCTTC. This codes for CATSRTFSGSRDEQFF.

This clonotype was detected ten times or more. The CDR3 region is CASTKAVMNTEAFF. The CDR3, as DNA: TGTGCCAGCACGAAGGCCGTTATGAACACTGAAGCTTTCTTT. The chain carries TRBV12-3 or TRBV12-4 and TRBJ1-1; the D is unclear. The length of the CDR3 is 14 residues. The germline V and J ends were trimmed by 7 bases and 0 bases, with 12 bases remaining between them.

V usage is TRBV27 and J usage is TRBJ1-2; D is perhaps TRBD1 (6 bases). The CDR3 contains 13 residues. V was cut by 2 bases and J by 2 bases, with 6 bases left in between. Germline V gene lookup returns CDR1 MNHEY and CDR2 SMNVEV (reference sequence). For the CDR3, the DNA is TGTGCCAGCAGTTTAGGACAGAACTATGGCTACACCTTC. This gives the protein CASSLGQNYGYTF.

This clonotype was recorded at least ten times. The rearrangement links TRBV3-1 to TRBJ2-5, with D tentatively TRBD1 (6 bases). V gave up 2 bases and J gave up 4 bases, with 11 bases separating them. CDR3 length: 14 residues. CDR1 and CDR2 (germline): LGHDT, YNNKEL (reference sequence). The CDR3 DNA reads TGTGCCAGCAGCCAATTTTTGGGGGCAGAGACCCAGTACTTC. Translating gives CASSQFLGAETQYF.

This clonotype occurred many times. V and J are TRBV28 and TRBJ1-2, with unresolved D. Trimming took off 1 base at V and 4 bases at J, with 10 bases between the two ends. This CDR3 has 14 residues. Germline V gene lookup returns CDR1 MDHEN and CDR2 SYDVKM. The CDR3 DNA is TGTGCCAGCAGTTTATTGGGCCAAACCTATGGCTACACCTTC. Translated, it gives CASSLLGQTYGYTF.

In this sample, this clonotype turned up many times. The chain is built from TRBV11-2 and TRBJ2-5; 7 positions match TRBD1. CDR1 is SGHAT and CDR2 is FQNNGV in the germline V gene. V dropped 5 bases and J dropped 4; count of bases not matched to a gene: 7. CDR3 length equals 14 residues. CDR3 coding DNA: TGTGCCAGCAGCATATCAGGGGGAATAGAGACCCAGTACTTC. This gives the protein CASSISGGIETQYF.

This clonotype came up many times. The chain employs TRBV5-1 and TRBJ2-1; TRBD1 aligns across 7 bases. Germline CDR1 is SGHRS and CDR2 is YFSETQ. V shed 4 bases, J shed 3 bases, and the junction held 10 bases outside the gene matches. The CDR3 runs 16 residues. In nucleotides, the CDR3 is TGCGCCAGCAGCAAATCCCAAGGGGGCATCTACAATGAGCAGTTCTTC. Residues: CASSKSQGGIYNEQFF. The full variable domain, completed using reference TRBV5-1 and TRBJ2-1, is KAGVTQTPRYLIKTRGQQVTLSCSPISGHRSVSWYQQTPGQGLQFLFEYFSETQRNKGNFPGRFSGRQFSNSRSEMNVSTLELGDSALYLCASSKSQGGIYNEQFFGPGTRLTVL.